This T cell receptor (beta chain) was sequenced for a study of early T cells in non-severe SARS-CoV-2 infection. The overall study: Bulk RNA taken from unsorted whole blood was sequenced, leaving chains unpaired. Broader study findings: Anti-spike CD8 responses were favored in VDJdb matching, and private and CD4 specificities were missed.

This clonotype was detected only a few times. Antigen unknown. Individual cDNA molecules were tagged with unique molecular identifiers. TCRdb called the 5' RACE reads again in MiXCR, with one record for every CDR3 protein. The table includes about 83,000 distinct CDR3 sequences, 12% detected once. The CDR3 runs to 12 residues. J lost 6 bases, V lost 5 bases, and 1 base had no gene match. Germline V gene data show CDR1 as SGHNT and CDR2 as YENEEA. The TCR sequence derives from an adult who was a healthcare worker with PCR-confirmed SARS-CoV-2 infection or an uninfected control (not recorded which). V usage is TRBV11-3 and J usage is TRBJ2-1; TRBD2 agrees at 7 bases. Source material: whole blood. The CDR3 DNA follows: TGTGCCAGCAGCGCGGGAGTCAATGAGCAGTTCTTC. Protein: CASSAGVNEQFF.